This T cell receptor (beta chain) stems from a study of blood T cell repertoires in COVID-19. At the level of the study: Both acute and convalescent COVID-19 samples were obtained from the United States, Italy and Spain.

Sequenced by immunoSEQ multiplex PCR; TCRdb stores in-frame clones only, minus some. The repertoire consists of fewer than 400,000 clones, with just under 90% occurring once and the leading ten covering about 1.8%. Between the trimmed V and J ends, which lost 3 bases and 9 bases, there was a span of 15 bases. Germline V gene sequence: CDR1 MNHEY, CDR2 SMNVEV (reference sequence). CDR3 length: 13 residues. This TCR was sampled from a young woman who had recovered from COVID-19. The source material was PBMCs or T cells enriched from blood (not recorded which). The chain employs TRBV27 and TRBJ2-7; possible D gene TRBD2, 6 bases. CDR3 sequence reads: CASSFLMGGGQYF. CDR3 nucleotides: TGTGCCAGCAGTTTCCTGATGGGGGGTGGGCAGTACTTC.